These T cell receptor beta chains were read from a single sample in a study of T-cell reconstitution after alpha-beta-depleted transplantation in children. TCRdb ran MiXCR on the PCR reads and lists one entry per CDR3 protein. Of approximately 170,000 distinct CDR3 sequences listed, over 8.5% are singletons. The specimen comprised PBMCs, sampled before TCRalphabeta/CD19-depleted stem cell transplant. The receptors stem from a boy aged 2 to 10 with acute myeloid leukemia, due to receive a stem cell transplant. Both conserved end residues are part of each CDR3. A D gene is named only where the DNA matches it firmly. Some rows mark clone size as missing; the rest say once, few, many or name a class of expanded clone.

cdr3_aa,cdr3_nt,d_call,j_call,clone_size,v_call
CASRAGTSHGNEQFF,TGCGCCAGCAGGGCCGGGACTAGCCATGGGAATGAGCAGTTCTTC,TRBD2,TRBJ2-1,many,TRBV5-1
CASSFWGIADIYTDTQYF,TGCGCCAGCAGCTTTTGGGGAATAGCGGATATCTACACAGATACGCAGTATTTT,NA,TRBJ2-3,many,TRBV5-1
CASSVGDTLNQPQHF,TGTGCCAGCAGCGTAGGGGACACGCTCAATCAGCCCCAGCATTTT,NA,TRBJ1-5,NA,TRBV9
CASSYDNSPLHF,TGTGCCAGCAGTTACGACAATTCACCCCTCCACTTT,NA,TRBJ1-6,many,TRBV6-6
CASSLTGLAGEGTLYEQYF,TGCGCCAGCAGCCTGACGGGACTAGCGGGGGAGGGGACTCTCTACGAGCAGTACTTC,TRBD2,TRBJ2-7,many,TRBV5-1
CASSLGTGEQYF,TGTGCCAGCAGCCTCGGGACAGGGGAGCAGTACTTC,TRBD1,TRBJ2-7,many,TRBV28
CASSLGGVSTTHTQYF,TGTGCCAGCAGCTTAGGGGGGGTCTCGACAACCCATACGCAGTATTTT,NA,TRBJ2-3,many,TRBV11-3
CASSLVATDTQYF,TGCGCCAGCAGCTTGGTCGCCACAGATACGCAGTATTTT,NA,TRBJ2-3,many,TRBV5-1
CASSFGRGQGNEKLFF,TGTGCCAGCAGCTTCGGCAGGGGGCAGGGTAATGAAAAACTGTTTTTT,TRBD1,TRBJ1-4,many,TRBV5-5
CASSPAAGAYNEQFF,TGTGCCAGCTCACCAGCAGCGGGAGCCTACAATGAGCAGTTCTTC,TRBD2,TRBJ2-1,many,TRBV18
CASSTGNSGNTIYF,TGTGCCAGCAGCACAGGGAACTCTGGAAACACCATATATTTT,NA,TRBJ1-3,many,TRBV5-8
CASKSDAREQYF,TGTGCCAGCAAGAGTGACGCGCGGGAGCAGTACTTC,NA,TRBJ2-7,many,TRBV27
CSARLLAVQETQYF,TGCAGTGCTAGACTGCTAGCGGTCCAAGAGACCCAGTACTTC,TRBD2,TRBJ2-5,many,TRBV20-1
CASSLASYNEQFF,TGCGCCAGCAGCTTGGCGAGTTACAATGAGCAGTTCTTC,NA,TRBJ2-1,many,TRBV5-1
CASSQEFYGQGNSPLHF,TGTGCCAGCAGCCAAGAGTTCTACGGACAAGGGAATTCACCCCTCCACTTT,NA,TRBJ1-6,many,TRBV3-1
CASQPTGSYNEQFF,TGCGCCAGTCAGCCGACAGGTTCCTACAATGAGCAGTTCTTC,NA,TRBJ2-1,many,TRBV5-1